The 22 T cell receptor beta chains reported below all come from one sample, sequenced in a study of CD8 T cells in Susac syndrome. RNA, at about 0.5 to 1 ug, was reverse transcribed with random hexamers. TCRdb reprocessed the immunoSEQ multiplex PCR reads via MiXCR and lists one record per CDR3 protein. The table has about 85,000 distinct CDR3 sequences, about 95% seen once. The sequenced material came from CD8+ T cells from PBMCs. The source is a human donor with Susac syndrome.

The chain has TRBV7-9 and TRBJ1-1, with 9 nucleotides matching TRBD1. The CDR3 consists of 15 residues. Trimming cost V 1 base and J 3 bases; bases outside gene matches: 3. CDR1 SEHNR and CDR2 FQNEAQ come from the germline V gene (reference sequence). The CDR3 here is CASSLEGTGYTEAFF. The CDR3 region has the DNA TGTGCCAGCAGCTTAGAGGGGACAGGGTACACTGAAGCTTTCTTT.

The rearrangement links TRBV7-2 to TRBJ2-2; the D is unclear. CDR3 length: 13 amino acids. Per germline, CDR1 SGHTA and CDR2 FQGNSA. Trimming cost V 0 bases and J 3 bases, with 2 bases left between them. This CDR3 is CASSLADTGELFF. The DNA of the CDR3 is TGTGCCAGCAGCTTAGCAGACACCGGGGAGCTGTTTTTT.

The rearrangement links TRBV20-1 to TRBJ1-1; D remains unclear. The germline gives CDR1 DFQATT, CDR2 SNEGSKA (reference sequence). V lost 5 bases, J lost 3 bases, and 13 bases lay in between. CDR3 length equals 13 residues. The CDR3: CSADVSDDTEAFF. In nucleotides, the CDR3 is TGCAGTGCTGATGTATCGGACGACACTGAAGCTTTCTTT.

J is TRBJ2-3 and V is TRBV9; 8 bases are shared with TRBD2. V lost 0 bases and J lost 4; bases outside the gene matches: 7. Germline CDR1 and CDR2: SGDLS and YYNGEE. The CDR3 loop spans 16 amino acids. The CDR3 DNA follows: TGTGCCAGCAGCGTAGCGTCGGGAGGGATAGCAGATACGCAGTATTTT. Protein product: CASSVASGGIADTQYF.

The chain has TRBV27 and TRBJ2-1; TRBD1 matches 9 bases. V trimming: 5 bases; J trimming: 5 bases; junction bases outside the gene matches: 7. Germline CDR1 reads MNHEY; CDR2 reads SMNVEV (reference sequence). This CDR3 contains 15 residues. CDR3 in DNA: TGTGCCAGCAGTCCGGAGGGACAGGGCCACAATGAGCAGTTCTTC. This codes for CASSPEGQGHNEQFF.

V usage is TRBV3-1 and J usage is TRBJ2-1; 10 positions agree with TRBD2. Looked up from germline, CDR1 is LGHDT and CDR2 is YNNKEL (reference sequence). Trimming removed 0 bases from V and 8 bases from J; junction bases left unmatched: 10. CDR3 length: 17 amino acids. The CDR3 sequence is CASSQEISSGSRDEQFF. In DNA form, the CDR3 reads TGTGCCAGCAGCCAAGAGATATCTAGCGGGAGTCGGGATGAGCAGTTCTTC.

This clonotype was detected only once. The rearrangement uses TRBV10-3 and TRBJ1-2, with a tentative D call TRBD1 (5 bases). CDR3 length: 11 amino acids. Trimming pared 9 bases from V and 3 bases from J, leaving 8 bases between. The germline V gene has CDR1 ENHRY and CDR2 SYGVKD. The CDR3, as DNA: TGTGCCATTCAGGGTGACTATGGCTACACCTTC. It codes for CAIQGDYGYTF.

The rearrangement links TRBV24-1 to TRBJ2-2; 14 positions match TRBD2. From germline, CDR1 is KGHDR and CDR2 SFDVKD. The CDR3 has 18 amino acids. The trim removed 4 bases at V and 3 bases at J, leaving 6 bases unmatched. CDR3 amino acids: CATSDRPGLAGDTGELFF. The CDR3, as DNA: TGTGCCACCAGTGACCGCCCGGGACTAGCGGGAGACACCGGGGAGCTGTTTTTT.

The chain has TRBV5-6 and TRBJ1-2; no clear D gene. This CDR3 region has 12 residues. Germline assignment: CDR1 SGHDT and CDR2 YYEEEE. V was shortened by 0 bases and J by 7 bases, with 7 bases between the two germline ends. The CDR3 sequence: CASSLGASGYTF. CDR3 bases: TGTGCCAGCAGCTTGGGGGCGTCTGGCTACACCTTC.

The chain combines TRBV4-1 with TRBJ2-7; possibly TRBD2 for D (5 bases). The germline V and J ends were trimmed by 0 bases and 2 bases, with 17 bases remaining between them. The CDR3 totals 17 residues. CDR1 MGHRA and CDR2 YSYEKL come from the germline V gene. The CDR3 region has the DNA TGCGCCAGCAGCCAAGATCTGGTCGTGGGAGCCACCTACGAGCAGTACTTC. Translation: CASSQDLVVGATYEQYF.

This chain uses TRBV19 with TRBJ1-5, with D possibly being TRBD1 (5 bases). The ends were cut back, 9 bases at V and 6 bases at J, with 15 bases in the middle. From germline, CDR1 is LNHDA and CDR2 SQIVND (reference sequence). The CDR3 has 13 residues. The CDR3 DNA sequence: TGTGCCAGCTGCCAGGGATTTGGTCAGCCCCAGCATTTT. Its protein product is CASCQGFGQPQHF.

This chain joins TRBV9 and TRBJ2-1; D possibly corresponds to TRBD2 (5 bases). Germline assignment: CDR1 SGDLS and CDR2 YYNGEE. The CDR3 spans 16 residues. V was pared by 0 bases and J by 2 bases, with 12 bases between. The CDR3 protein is CASSVGRGSTYNEQFF. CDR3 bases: TGTGCCAGCAGCGTAGGACGTGGGAGTACCTACAATGAGCAGTTCTTC.

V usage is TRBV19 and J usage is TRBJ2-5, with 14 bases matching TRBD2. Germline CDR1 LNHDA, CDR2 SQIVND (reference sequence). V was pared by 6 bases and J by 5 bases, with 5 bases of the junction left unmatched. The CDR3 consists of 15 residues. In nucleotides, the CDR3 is TGTGCCAGTAGGGGACTAGCGGGAGATGGGGAGACCCAGTACTTC. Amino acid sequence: CASRGLAGDGETQYF.

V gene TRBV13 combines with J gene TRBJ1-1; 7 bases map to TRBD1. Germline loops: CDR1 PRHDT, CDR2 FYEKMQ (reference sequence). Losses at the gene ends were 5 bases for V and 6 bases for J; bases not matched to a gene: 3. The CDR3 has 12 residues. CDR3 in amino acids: CASSPGGAEAFF. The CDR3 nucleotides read TGTGCCAGCAGCCCAGGGGGGGCTGAAGCTTTCTTT. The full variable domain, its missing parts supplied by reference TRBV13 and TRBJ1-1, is AAGVIQSPRHLIKEKRETATLKCYPIPRHDTVYWYQQGPGQDPQFLISFYEKMQSDKGSIPDRFSAQQFSDYHSELNMSSLELGDSALYFCASSPGGAEAFFGQGTRLTVV.

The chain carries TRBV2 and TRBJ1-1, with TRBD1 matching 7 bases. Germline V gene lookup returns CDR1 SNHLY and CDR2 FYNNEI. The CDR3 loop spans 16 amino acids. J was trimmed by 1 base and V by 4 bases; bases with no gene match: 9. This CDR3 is CASSVRTGEGNTEAFF. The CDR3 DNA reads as TGTGCCAGCAGTGTGCGGACAGGTGAAGGGAACACTGAAGCTTTCTTT.

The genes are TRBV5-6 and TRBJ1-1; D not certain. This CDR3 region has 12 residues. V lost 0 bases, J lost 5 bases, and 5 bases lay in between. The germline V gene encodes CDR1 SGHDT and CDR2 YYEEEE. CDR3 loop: CASSLGSTEAFF. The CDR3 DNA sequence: TGTGCCAGCAGCTTGGGTTCTACTGAAGCTTTCTTT.

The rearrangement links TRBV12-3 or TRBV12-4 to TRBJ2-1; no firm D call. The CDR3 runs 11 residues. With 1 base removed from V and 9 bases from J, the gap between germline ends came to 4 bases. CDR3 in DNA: TGTGCCAGCAGTTTAGAGGGTGAGCAGTTCTTC. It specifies CASSLEGEQFF.

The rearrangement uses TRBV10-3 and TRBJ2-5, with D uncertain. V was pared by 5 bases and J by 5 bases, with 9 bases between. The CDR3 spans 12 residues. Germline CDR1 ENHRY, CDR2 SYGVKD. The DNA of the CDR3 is TGTGCCATCAGTCCCGGGCGGGAGACCCAGTACTTC. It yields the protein CAISPGRETQYF.

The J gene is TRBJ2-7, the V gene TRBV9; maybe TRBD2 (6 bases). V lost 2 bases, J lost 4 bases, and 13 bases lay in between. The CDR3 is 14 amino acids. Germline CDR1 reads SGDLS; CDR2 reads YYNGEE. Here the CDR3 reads CASSVGGETYEQYF. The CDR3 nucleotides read TGTGCCAGCAGCGTCGGCGGGGAGACTTACGAGCAGTACTTC.

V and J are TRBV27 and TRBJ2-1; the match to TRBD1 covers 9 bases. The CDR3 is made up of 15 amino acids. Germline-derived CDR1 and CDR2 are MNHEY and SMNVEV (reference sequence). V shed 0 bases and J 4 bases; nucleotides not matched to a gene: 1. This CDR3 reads CASSLSTGGYNEQFF. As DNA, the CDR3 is TGTGCCAGCAGTTTATCGACAGGGGGATACAATGAGCAGTTCTTC.

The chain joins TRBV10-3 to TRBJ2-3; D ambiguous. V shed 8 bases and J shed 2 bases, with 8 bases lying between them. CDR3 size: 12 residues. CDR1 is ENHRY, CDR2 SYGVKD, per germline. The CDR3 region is CAIAHSTDTQYF. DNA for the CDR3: TGTGCCATCGCTCACTCCACAGATACGCAGTATTTT.

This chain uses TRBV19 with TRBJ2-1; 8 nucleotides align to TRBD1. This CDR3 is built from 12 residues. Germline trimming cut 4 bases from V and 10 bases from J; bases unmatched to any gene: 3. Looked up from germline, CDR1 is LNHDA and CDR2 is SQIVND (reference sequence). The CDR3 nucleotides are TGTGCCAGTAGTACGGACAGGGTCGAGCAGTTCTTC. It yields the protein CASSTDRVEQFF.